This T cell receptor beta chain comes out of a study of blood T cell repertoires in COVID-19. Original methodology: Estimates of nucleated cell counts were drawn from the amplification of reference gene primers. Sequenced by immunoSEQ multiplex PCR; TCRdb stores in-frame clones only, minus some. V and J calls and clone size come straight from that table; D and trimming were deduced from the DNA. The table lists about 92,000 clones, around three quarters of them singletons. In regard to this clone: The junction shows a germline mismatch at one end, possibly a read error.

This clonotype was sampled from a man aged 45 to 65 who had recovered from COVID-19. The sequenced sample consisted of peripheral blood.

The DNA for the CDR3 is TGTGCCAGTAGTTCCAAGGGGCCCTCCGACGAGCAGTACTTC. This encodes CASSSKGPSDEQYF. This sequence joins TRBV19 and TRBJ2-7; TRBD1 might be the D (5 bases). This CDR3 is 14 amino acids long. The V gene's germline CDR1 is LNHDA and CDR2 SQIVND (reference sequence). The full variable domain, its missing parts supplied by reference TRBV19 and TRBJ2-7, is DGGITQSPKYLFRKEGQNVTLSCEQNLNHDAMYWYRQDPGQGLRLIYYSQIVNDFQKGDIAEGYSVSREKKESFPLTVTSAQKNPTAFYLCASSSKGPSDEQYFGPGTRLTVT.